This is a list of T cell receptor beta chains from one sample in a study of cytomegalovirus exposure and HLA in healthy donors. The repertoire was sequenced with immunoSEQ multiplex PCR; TCRdb's copy has only in-frame clones and lacks some. The sample includes some 200,000 clones, just under 70% of them seen just once. The sequencing sample was made of PBMCs. The source is a man aged 35 to 55 in good health and CMV-seropositive. CDR3s include the opening cysteine and the closing phenylalanine or tryptophan. The D gene is left open where the match is weak. Size values are once, few and many counts, or a class for expanded clones, and some rows have none.

V gene,CDR3 length,D gene,clone size,J gene,CDR3 DNA,CDR3 protein
TRBV7-9,16,.,.,TRBJ2-2,TGTGCCAGCAGGATGATGTTAGCCGCGAACACCGGGGAGCTGTTTTTT,CASRMMLAANTGELFF
TRBV2,14,.,.,TRBJ1-2,TGTGCCAGCAGTGAAAACGGGATAGGGTATGGCTACACCTTC,CASSENGIGYGYTF
TRBV4-1,15,TRBD2,.,TRBJ2-7,TGCGCCAGCAGCCAAGTCCTAGCGGGGGACTACGAGCAGTACTTC,CASSQVLAGDYEQYF
TRBV11-2,16,TRBD2,.,TRBJ2-1,TGTGCCAGCAGCTTAAGGGTTCGTAGCCGGGGGGATGAGCAGTTCTTC,CASSLRVRSRGDEQFF
TRBV13,14,.,.,TRBJ2-4,TGTGCCAGCAGCTTATTCACGACAAGAAACATTCAGTACTTC,CASSLFTTRNIQYF
TRBV15,17,TRBD1,once,TRBJ1-1,TGTGCCACCAGCAGGGCTAAACCCCGGACAGGGCTCGTCGGGGCTTTCTTT,CATSRAKPRTGLVGAFF
TRBV5-1,12,.,.,TRBJ2-1,TGCGCCAGCAGCCCCCAGGGCAATGAGCAGTTCTTC,CASSPQGNEQFF
TRBV6-6,15,TRBD1,few,TRBJ2-7,TGTGCCAGCAGTAACGTGGACAGGGCGGGATACGAGCAGTACTTC,CASSNVDRAGYEQYF
TRBV5-1,15,TRBD1,few,TRBJ1-2,TGCGCCAGCAGCAATACAGGGGGCGCTAACTATGGCTACACCTTC,CASSNTGGANYGYTF
TRBV6-1,11,.,.,TRBJ2-7,TGTGCCAGCAGTTCCAGGTTCCAGCAGTACTTC,CASSSRFQQYF
TRBV11-2,14,.,.,TRBJ2-7,TGTGCCACCGAATCGGGGAAGTTATCCTACGAGCAGTACTTC,CATESGKLSYEQYF
TRBV10-2,14,TRBD1,.,TRBJ2-7,TGCGCCAGCAGTTCCTACAGGGGGCGCCGCGAGCAGTACTTC,CASSSYRGRREQYF
TRBV27,15,TRBD2,.,TRBJ2-1,TGTGCCAGCAGTGACCCGGGACTACCTTACAATGAGCAGTTCTTC,CASSDPGLPYNEQFF
TRBV7-9,14,.,.,TRBJ2-3,TGTGCCAGCAGCTTAGAACAGCCCACAGATGCGCAGTATTTT,CASSLEQPTDAQYF
TRBV9,14,TRBD1,.,TRBJ2-3,TGTGCCAGCAGCCGGGACAGGAGCACAGATACGCAGTATTTT,CASSRDRSTDTQYF
TRBV20-1,11,.,.,TRBJ2-7,TGCAGTGCCCTAGGGGCACCGGGGCAGTACTTC,CSALGAPGQYF
TRBV9,15,TRBD2,.,TRBJ2-3,TGTGCCAGCAGGCCGCGCGGGGGGGCCCCAGATACGCAGTATTTT,CASRPRGGAPDTQYF
TRBV19,17,.,few,TRBJ2-2,TGTGCCAGTAGCCCCCTCAGGCGCTCCCCCAGCACCGGGGAGCTGTTTTTT,CASSPLRRSPSTGELFF
TRBV6-6,14,TRBD1,.,TRBJ1-6,TGTGCCAGCACGGGACAGAACTATAATTCACCCCTCCACTTT,CASTGQNYNSPLHF
TRBV5-1,17,TRBD2,.,TRBJ2-7,TGCGCCAGCAGCCCCCGAGGCCTAGCGGGCCCTGCGGGGGAGCAGTACTTC,CASSPRGLAGPAGEQYF
TRBV5-1,14,TRBD1,.,TRBJ2-7,TGCGCCAGCAGAGTGCCGGGACAGGGCTACGAGCAGTACTTC,CASRVPGQGYEQYF
TRBV2,14,.,.,TRBJ2-7,TGTGCCAGCAGTGGACAGACGAGTACCTACGAGCAGTACTTC,CASSGQTSTYEQYF
TRBV6-5,14,TRBD2,.,TRBJ2-7,TGTGCCAGCAGGATAACCGGACTAGCTTACGAGCAGTACTTC,CASRITGLAYEQYF
TRBV5-8,14,.,.,TRBJ1-5,TGTGCCAGCAGCCGCGGGGGTCGCAATCAGCCCCAGCATTTT,CASSRGGRNQPQHF
TRBV2,15,.,.,TRBJ2-1,TGTGCCAGCAGTGAGAACCTTGGCCCATACAATGAGCAGTTCTTC,CASSENLGPYNEQFF
TRBV6-6,16,.,.,TRBJ2-7,TGTGCCAGCAGTTACTCGACGTGGGTGGGGCCCTACGAGCAGTACTTC,CASSYSTWVGPYEQYF